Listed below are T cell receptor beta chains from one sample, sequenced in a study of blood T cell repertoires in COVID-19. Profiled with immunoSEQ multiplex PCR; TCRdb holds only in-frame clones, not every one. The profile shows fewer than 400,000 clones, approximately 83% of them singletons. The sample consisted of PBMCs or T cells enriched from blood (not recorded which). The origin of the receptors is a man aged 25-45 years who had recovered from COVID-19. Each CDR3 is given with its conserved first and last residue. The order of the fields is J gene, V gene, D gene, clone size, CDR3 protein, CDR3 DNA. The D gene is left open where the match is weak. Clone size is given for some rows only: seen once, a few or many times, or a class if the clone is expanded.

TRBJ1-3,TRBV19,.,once,CASSRQTVLSSGNTIYF,TGTGCCAGTAGCCGACAGACCGTCCTTAGCTCTGGAAACACCATATATTTT
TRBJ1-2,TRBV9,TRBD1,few,CASSVFGQGALDGYTF,TGTGCCAGCAGCGTATTCGGGCAGGGGGCGCTGGATGGCTACACCTTC
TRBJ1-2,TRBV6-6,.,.,CAISRGGYTF,TGTGCCATATCCCGGGGTGGCTACACCTTC
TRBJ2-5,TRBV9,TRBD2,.,CASSSQSGGAWETQYF,TGTGCCAGCAGCTCCCAGAGCGGGGGGGCGTGGGAGACCCAGTACTTC
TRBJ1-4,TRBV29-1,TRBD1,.,CSVSGGEEKLFF,TGCAGCGTCTCAGGGGGCGAGGAAAAACTGTTTTTT
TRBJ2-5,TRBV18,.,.,CASSPGEAETQYF,TGTGCCAGCTCACCAGGTGAGGCAGAGACCCAGTACTTC
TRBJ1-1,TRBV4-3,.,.,CASSQDNRGGTEAFF,TGCGCCAGCAGCCAAGATAATAGGGGGGGGACTGAAGCTTTCTTT
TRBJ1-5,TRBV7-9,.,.,CASARETGQPQHF,TGTGCCAGCGCCCGGGAAACCGGTCAGCCCCAGCATTTT
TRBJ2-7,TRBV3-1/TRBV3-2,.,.,CASSQAGYEQYF,TGTGCCAGCAGCCAAGCAGGCTACGAGCAGTACTTC
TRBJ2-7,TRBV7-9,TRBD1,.,CASSTPQGAIGYEQYF,TGTGCCAGCAGCACCCCACAGGGGGCCATTGGCTACGAGCAGTACTTC
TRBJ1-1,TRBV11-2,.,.,CASSRTSGTEAFF,TGTGCCAGCAGCCGTACCAGCGGCACTGAAGCTTTCTTT
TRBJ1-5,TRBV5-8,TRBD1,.,CASSFGQATQHF,TGTGCCAGCAGCTTCGGACAGGCTACCCAGCATTTT
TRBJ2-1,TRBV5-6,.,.,CASSARAWNEQFF,TGTGCCAGCAGCGCGAGAGCTTGGAATGAGCAGTTCTTC
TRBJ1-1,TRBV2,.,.,CASGSGIMNTEAFF,TGTGCCAGCGGTTCAGGGATTATGAACACTGAAGCTTTCTTT
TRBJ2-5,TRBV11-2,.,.,CASSFRGGIQETQYF,TGTGCCAGCAGCTTTCGAGGGGGTATTCAAGAGACCCAGTACTTC
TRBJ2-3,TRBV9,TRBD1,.,CASSADRGFGTDTQYF,TGTGCCAGCAGCGCCGACAGGGGGTTCGGGACAGATACGCAGTATTTT
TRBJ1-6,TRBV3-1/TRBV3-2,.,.,CATRDRSHNSPLHF,TGTGCCACAAGAGACAGATCGCATAATTCACCCCTCCACTTT
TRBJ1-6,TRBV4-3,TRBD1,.,CASSQLQGARYNSPLHF,TGCGCCAGCAGCCAATTACAGGGGGCGCGCTATAATTCACCCCTCCACTTT
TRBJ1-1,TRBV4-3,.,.,CASSIGVSTEAFF,TGCGCCAGCAGCATCGGGGTCAGCACTGAAGCTTTCTTT
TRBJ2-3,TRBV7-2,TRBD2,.,CASSLGEAGAPGF,TGTGCCAGCAGCTTAGGAGAAGCGGGGGCCCCGGGTTTT
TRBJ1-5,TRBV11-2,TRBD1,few,CASIPSTGSSNQPQHF,TGTGCCAGCATCCCATCGACAGGGAGCTCCAATCAGCCCCAGCATTTT
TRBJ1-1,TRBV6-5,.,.,CASTRGTPETEAFF,TGTGCCAGCACCCGGGGGACGCCGGAGACTGAAGCTTTCTTT
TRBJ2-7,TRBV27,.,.,CASSGHAYEQYF,TGTGCCAGCAGTGGACATGCCTACGAGCAGTACTTC
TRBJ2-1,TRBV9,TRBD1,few,CASSVRDRGGNEQFF,TGTGCCAGCAGCGTAAGGGACAGGGGAGGCAATGAGCAGTTCTTC
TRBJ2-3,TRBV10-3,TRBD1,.,CATRDRTYTDTQYF,TGTGCCACCAGGGACAGAACCTACACAGATACGCAGTATTTT
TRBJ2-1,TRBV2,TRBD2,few,CASRGSGGAYNEQFF,TGTGCCAGCAGGGGGAGCGGGGGGGCCTACAATGAGCAGTTCTTC
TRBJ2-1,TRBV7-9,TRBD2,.,CASSPIAGGGDNEQFF,TGTGCCAGCAGCCCGATAGCGGGGGGAGGTGACAATGAGCAGTTCTTC
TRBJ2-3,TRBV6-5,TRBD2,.,CASSPIRLAGDTQYF,TGTGCCAGCTCCCCCATCCGACTAGCGGGGGATACGCAGTATTTT
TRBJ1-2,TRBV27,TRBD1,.,CASSGVARGRGYTF,TGTGCCAGCAGTGGAGTGGCCAGGGGGCGCGGCTACACCTTC
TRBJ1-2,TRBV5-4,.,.,CASRRDAYGYTF,TGTGCCAGCAGGCGGGATGCCTATGGCTACACCTTC
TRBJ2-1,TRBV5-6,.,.,CASSFTSGTSIINEQFF,TGTGCCAGCAGCTTTACCTCCGGGACAAGCATTATCAATGAGCAGTTCTTC
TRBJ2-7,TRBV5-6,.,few,CASSLGSGGSYEQYF,TGTGCCAGCAGCTTGGGCTCCGGAGGCTCCTACGAGCAGTACTTC
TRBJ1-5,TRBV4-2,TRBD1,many,CASSRGQGAGQPQHF,TGTGCCAGCAGCCGCGGACAGGGGGCGGGTCAGCCCCAGCATTTT
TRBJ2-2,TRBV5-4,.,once,CASSFLAGTFTGELFF,TGTGCCAGCAGCTTCTTGGCAGGGACATTTACCGGGGAGCTGTTTTTT
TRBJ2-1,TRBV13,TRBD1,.,CASSSDRGLYNEQFF,TGTGCCAGCAGCTCCGACAGGGGGCTTTACAATGAGCAGTTCTTC
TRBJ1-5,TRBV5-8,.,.,CASSLQGGQPQHF,TGTGCCAGCAGCTTGCAGGGAGGTCAGCCCCAGCATTTT